This T cell receptor beta chain was sequenced during a study of CD8 T cells in Susac syndrome (dated by TCRdb to between 2018 and 2021). With respect to the entire study: The study used repertoire sequencing to test whether antigen drove CD8+ T cell activation and differentiation in Susac syndrome. Clonality of the CD8+ T cell repertoire was compared between over ten healthy donors, roughly 14 Susac syndrome patients and fewer than 16 multiple sclerosis patients.

The CDR3 sequence holds 13 residues, the cysteine and phenylalanine included. The kept DNA is CDR3 alone, 39 bases in frame from the first base. The junction shows trimming of 7 bases on V and 4 bases on J, plus 16 bases between the germline ends. CDR1 SQVTM and CDR2 ANQGSEA are derived from the germline V gene. High-throughput TCR beta sequencing profiled peripheral blood CD8+ and CD4+ T cells from healthy donors, Susac syndrome patients and multiple sclerosis patients. Multiple sclerosis controls were treatment-naive patients with stable or active relapsing-remitting disease fulfilling revised McDonald criteria. CD8+ TEMRA cells were enriched by FACS, while bulk CD8+ and CD4+ T cells were purified by magnetic negative isolation. Blood was drawn into EDTA tubes, processed within 24 hours, and PBMCs were isolated by density gradient centrifugation. PBMCs intended for TCR sequencing were cryopreserved in liquid nitrogen and were subsequently thawed in a 37 degrees C water bath. The sorted or isolated CD4+, CD8+ and CD8+ TEMRA cells had a purity of 90% or higher.

RNA was extracted with the RNeasy kit and about 0.5 to 1 ug was reverse transcribed using random hexamers. The immunoSEQ multiplex PCR assay, covering 54 Vbeta and 13 Jbeta segments, was used to amplify TCR beta CDR3 regions. Bias from PCR amplification was corrected by using a synthetic template baseline for primer optimization and for computational correction. Processing in the source paper ran as follows. Only productive sequences were kept, with reads annotated to V, D and J genes according to IMGT and analyzed in immunoSEQ Analyzer. Clonality was calculated as one minus the Shannon entropy normalized by log2 of the number of productive unique sequences. Public and private clones were assessed among the 100 most prevalent clones of each patient and control. A clone was defined as Susac-specific if it was absent from the healthy and MS cohorts, from some 1,100 published viral clones and from other ImmuneACCESS disease sequences. TCRdb passed the public sequencing reads through fastp at Q25 and MiXCR, retaining productive beta sequences. Rows with one shared CDR3 protein collapse into an entry with the most common genes and DNA. These V and J calls are TCRdb output, not the study's own analysis. The sample table holds roughly 80,000 distinct CDR3 sequences, of which roughly 90% were seen once. The ten biggest clones cover roughly 0.49% of the sample.

A remark on this clonotype: What this receptor recognizes is not known. There are no base qualities to consult, and no much larger clone falls within one base.

The paper's findings and limits, for the study overall: The study acknowledged that relatively few individuals were included in the TCR sequencing and HLA analysis.

The V gene is TRBV29-1 and the J gene is TRBJ1-1; 6 matching bases give a weak D call of TRBD1. The sequence was obtained from a human donor with multiple sclerosis. The sequenced sample consisted of CD8+ T cells from PBMCs. For the CDR3, the sequence is CSALGGDSTEAFF. The DNA reads as follows: TGCAGCGCCCTAGGGGGGGATAGCACTGAAGCTTTCTTT. With all but the CDR3 taken from the reference TRBV29-1 and TRBJ1-1 genes, the full variable domain is: SAVISQKPSRDICQRGTSLTIQCQVDSQVTMMFWYRQQPGQSLTLIATANQGSEATYESGFVIDKFPISRPNLTFSTLTVSNMSPEDSSIYLCSALGGDSTEAFFGQGTRLTVV.